These 17 T cell receptor beta chains share one sample of origin, sequenced in a study of cytomegalovirus exposure and HLA in healthy donors. PCR primers comprised 60 Vbeta and 13 Jbeta primers. TCRdb's copy holds only in-frame clones and misses some; the assay was immunoSEQ multiplex PCR. This table has about 110,000 clones, about 70% appearing once. The sequenced material came from PBMCs. The receptors derive from a boy aged 5-17 years in good health and CMV-seronegative.

V gene TRBV11-2 combines with J gene TRBJ2-1, with D tentatively TRBD1 (6 bases). Germline CDR1 reads SGHAT; CDR2 reads FQNNGV. The CDR3 length is 16 residues. Trimming removed 1 base at V and 6 bases at J, with 16 bases between. CDR3 nucleotide sequence: TGTGCCAGCAGCTTAGGAGCCCTGGACAGATTCAATGAGCAGTTCTTC. As protein: CASSLGALDRFNEQFF.

The chain recombines TRBV19 with TRBJ2-7; 7 bases align to TRBD2. The germline gives CDR1 LNHDA, CDR2 SQIVND (reference sequence). This CDR3 region has 15 residues. The junction had 9 bases not matched to a gene; V was cut back by 5 bases and J by 2 bases. The CDR3 DNA reads as TGTGCCAGTAGTCCCCTAGCAGGGAGGGCCTACGAGCAGTACTTC. Protein: CASSPLAGRAYEQYF.

The CDR3 coding sequence is TGTGCCAGCAGCCCAAGGACAGGCGCCTACGAGCAGTACTTC. As protein: CASSPRTGAYEQYF. V and J are TRBV9 and TRBJ2-7; the match to TRBD1 covers 7 bases. The CDR3 spans 14 residues. The germline CDR1 and CDR2 sequences are SGDLS and YYNGEE. Trimming cost V 4 bases and J 2 bases; bases outside gene matches: 6.

V gene TRBV27 combines with J gene TRBJ2-4, with 8 positions matching TRBD1. V was pared by 5 bases and J by 6 bases, with 6 bases of the junction left unmatched. Germline V gives CDR1 MNHEY, CDR2 SMNVEV (reference sequence). The CDR3 sequence is 14 residues long. In nucleotides, the CDR3 is TGTGCCAGCAGTCCACGGACAGGGACAAACATTCAGTACTTC. Protein product: CASSPRTGTNIQYF.

Only a few counts were recorded for this clone. This rearrangement joins TRBV5-1 to TRBJ1-1, with 12 bases lining up with TRBD1. The V gene end was trimmed by 4 bases and the J gene end by 0 bases; junction bases not matched to a gene: 10. The CDR3 covers 18 residues. From germline, CDR1 is SGHRS and CDR2 YFSETQ. The CDR3 region has the DNA TGCGCCAGCAGCCCCCAAGGGGACAGGGGGCGGATGAACACTGAAGCTTTCTTT. Translation: CASSPQGDRGRMNTEAFF.

The V call is TRBV18, the J call TRBJ2-7, with 9 bases aligning to TRBD1. The junction had 15 bases not matched to a gene; V was cut back by 6 bases and J by 6 bases. The germline gives CDR1 KGHSH, CDR2 LQKENI. The CDR3 spans 16 residues. The CDR3 DNA reads as TGTGCCAGCTCGCCCCTGGGGACAGGGCATCAAGGCGAGCAGTACTTC. Translated: CASSPLGTGHQGEQYF.

The chain couples TRBV30 to TRBJ1-1; TRBD1 is a possible D gene (5 bases). V lost 0 bases, J lost 1 base, and 12 bases lay in between. Germline V lookup: CDR1 GTSNPN, CDR2 SVGIG (reference sequence). The CDR3 extends over 15 amino acids. The CDR3 here is CAWSVPLGQNTEAFF. The CDR3 bases are TGTGCCTGGAGTGTCCCCCTCGGACAGAACACTGAAGCTTTCTTT. Complete variable domain (other parts from reference TRBV30 and TRBJ1-1): SQTIHQWPATLVQPVGSPLSLECTVEGTSNPNLYWYRQAAGRGLQLLFYSVGIGQISSEVPQNLSASRPQDRQFILSSKKLLLSDSGFYLCAWSVPLGQNTEAFFGQGTRLTVV.

This chain uses TRBV2 with TRBJ2-3; 10 nucleotides match TRBD1. V dropped 6 bases and J dropped 7; count of bases not matched to a gene: 10. The CDR3 is 15 amino acids. The V gene's germline CDR1 is SNHLY and CDR2 FYNNEI. In DNA form, the CDR3 reads TGTGCCAGCAGAGAGGGGACAGGGGCCTCGCATACGCAGTATTTT. Translating gives CASREGTGASHTQYF. The full variable domain, with the rest looked up from reference TRBV2 and TRBJ2-3, is EPEVTQTPSHQVTQMGQEVILRCVPISNHLYFYWYRQILGQKVEFLVSFYNNEISEKSEIFDDQFSVERPDGSNFTLKIRSTKLEDSAMYFCASREGTGASHTQYFGPGTRLTVL.

The V gene is TRBV5-1, the J gene TRBJ1-1; D is unresolved. V lost 1 base, J lost 7 bases, and 11 bases lay in between. Germline CDR1 SGHRS, CDR2 YFSETQ. The CDR3 is 13 residues long. CDR3: CASSLSYEVEAFF. The CDR3 DNA follows: TGCGCCAGCAGCTTGTCGTACGAGGTTGAAGCTTTCTTT.

Notes on this clone: The conserved phenylalanine or tryptophan normally closing the CDR3 is absent here, so this likely arose from a read error. The chain has TRBV2 and TRBJ2-2, with unresolved D. The CDR3 is 15 amino acids. Trimming shortened V by 5 bases and J by 7 bases, and 17 bases separated the two germline ends. Germline V CDR1 and CDR2: SNHLY, FYNNEI. CDR3: CASSSRTGWNGELFV. For the CDR3, the DNA is TGTGCCAGCAGTTCTCGGACGGGCTGGAACGGGGAGCTGTTTGTT.

The rearrangement links TRBV2 to TRBJ2-7; tentative D call: TRBD1 (6 bases). V was shortened by 9 bases and J by 4 bases, with 16 bases between the two germline ends. CDR3 length: 13 amino acids. Per germline, CDR1 SNHLY and CDR2 FYNNEI. The CDR3 DNA follows: TGTGCCAGTAGGGGGACCTGGTGGTACGAGCAGTACTTC. Its protein is CASRGTWWYEQYF.

This clone has only a few counts. V is TRBV19 and J is TRBJ2-7; D is uncertain. Germline V gene data show CDR1 as LNHDA and CDR2 as SQIVND (reference sequence). This CDR3 has 12 amino acids. V gave up 5 bases and J gave up 3 bases, with 8 bases separating them. The CDR3 sequence: CASSVLGYEQYF. The CDR3 coding sequence is TGTGCCAGTAGTGTTCTCGGCTACGAGCAGTACTTC.

This rearrangement joins TRBV25-1 to TRBJ1-1, with a possible D match to TRBD1 (5 bases). Deletions cut 1 base from V and 3 bases from J, with 9 bases between. The germline V gene has CDR1 MGHDK and CDR2 SYGVNS. This CDR3 comprises 14 residues. Written as DNA, the CDR3 is TGTGCCAGCAGTGAATTCAAAGGGGACACTGAAGCTTTCTTT. Translating it yields CASSEFKGDTEAFF.

The CDR3 DNA sequence: TGTGCCAGCAGCGAAGCCACGGGACAGGGGGCTAGGACTGAAGCTTTCTTT. It translates to CASSEATGQGARTEAFF. The chain joins TRBV28 to TRBJ1-1, with 12 bases that match TRBD1. The V and J ends lost 6 bases and 5 bases, in that order; junction bases with no gene match: 13. The CDR3 extends over 17 amino acids. Germline V CDR1 and CDR2: MDHEN, SYDVKM.

The table lists this clone with a few counts. This rearrangement joins TRBV5-6 to TRBJ1-2, with D tentatively TRBD1 (5 bases). This CDR3 comprises 15 residues. V was cut by 7 bases and J by 1 base, with 17 bases left in between. Germline CDR1 SGHDT, CDR2 YYEEEE. The CDR3: CASDVLTGSNYGYTF. The CDR3 DNA is TGTGCCAGCGATGTCCTAACAGGAAGTAACTATGGCTACACCTTC.

The V call is TRBV6-1, the J call TRBJ1-4; maybe TRBD1 (5 bases). The CDR3 extends over 15 amino acids. Germline CDR1 is MNHNS and CDR2 is SASEGT. V dropped 1 base and J dropped 6 bases, with 12 bases sitting between them. CDR3 sequence: CASSEGAGEHEKLFF. The CDR3 DNA reads TGTGCCAGCAGTGAAGGAGCGGGGGAGCATGAAAAACTGTTTTTT.

V is TRBV7-2 and J is TRBJ2-7; no clear D. Per germline, CDR1 SGHTA and CDR2 FQGNSA. Trimming cost V 5 bases and J 0 bases, with 11 bases left between them. The length of the CDR3 is 14 residues. CDR3 nucleotide sequence: TGTGCCAGCAGCACCGGGTCTCTCTCCTACGAGCAGTACTTC. This sequence encodes CASSTGSLSYEQYF. Full variable domain (missing parts from reference TRBV7-2 and TRBJ2-7): GAGVSQSPSNKVTEKGKDVELRCDPISGHTALYWYRQSLGQGLEFLIYFQGNSAPDKSGLPSDRFSAERTGGSVSTLTIQRTQQEDSAVYLCASSTGSLSYEQYFGPGTRLTVT.